The T cell receptor (beta chain) described here comes from a study of T cell changes during pregnancy in multiple sclerosis. CDR1 and CDR2 from the germline V gene are KGHSH and LQKENI. The CDR3 sequence is 14 residues long. The V end lost 2 bases, the J end lost 10 bases, and 12 bases lay between the germline ends. Libraries were prepared by immunoSEQ multiplex PCR; TCRdb keeps only in-frame clonotypes and omits some of them. The data contain about 29,000 clones, 85% to 95% of them seen just once; the ten biggest clones take up around 6%. Material: CD8+ T cells from peripheral blood mononuclear cells, obtained before pregnancy. The chain uses TRBV18 and TRBJ1-6; D uncertain. This receptor was taken from a female donor with multiple sclerosis, enrolled in a pregnancy study. CDR3 sequence: CASSPSGSGSPLHF. DNA of the CDR3: TGTGCCAGCTCACCATCGGGGAGTGGGTCACCCCTCCACTTT.